The rows below give T cell receptor beta chains drawn from one sample of a study of T cell changes during pregnancy in multiple sclerosis. The assay was immunoSEQ multiplex PCR, and TCRdb's table has in-frame clones only and misses some. This table holds some 60,000 clones, about 94% found once. The starting material was CD4+ T cells from peripheral blood mononuclear cells, obtained before pregnancy. Source of these receptors: a female donor with multiple sclerosis, enrolled in a pregnancy study. CDR3s include the opening cysteine and the closing phenylalanine or tryptophan. The D gene is left open where the match is weak. Clone size is given for some rows only: seen once, a few or many times, or a class if the clone is expanded.

J gene,clone size,V gene,D gene,CDR3 protein,CDR3 DNA
TRBJ1-1,few,TRBV18,NA,CASLQQIQNTEAFF,TGTGCCAGCTTACAACAGATCCAGAACACTGAAGCTTTCTTT
TRBJ2-1,once,TRBV7-2,TRBD1,CASSLGQGYNEQFF,TGTGCCAGCAGCTTAGGACAGGGTTACAATGAGCAGTTCTTC
TRBJ2-7,NA,TRBV7-2,TRBD2,CASSLTSGRSREQYF,TGTGCCAGCAGCTTGACTAGCGGGAGATCCCGCGAGCAGTACTTC
TRBJ1-3,NA,TRBV7-2,NA,CASSLVESGNTIYF,TGTGCCAGCAGCTTAGTAGAGTCTGGAAACACCATATATTTT
TRBJ1-1,NA,TRBV27,NA,CASSKRAFSGGGLNTEAFF,TGTGCCAGCAGTAAGAGGGCTTTTTCCGGGGGGGGCTTGAACACTGAAGCTTTCTTT
TRBJ1-5,NA,TRBV28,NA,CASSFRGRPKDQPQHF,TGTGCCAGCAGTTTTAGGGGGAGACCAAAAGATCAGCCCCAGCATTTT
TRBJ2-4,NA,TRBV5-8,NA,CASSRRGSKNIQYF,TGTGCCAGCAGCCGGAGGGGCTCCAAAAACATTCAGTACTTC
TRBJ1-5,NA,TRBV7-8,TRBD1,CASSPGQEKPQHF,TGTGCCAGCAGCCCCGGACAGGAGAAGCCCCAGCATTTT
TRBJ2-1,NA,TRBV20-1,NA,CSASGFNEQFF,TGCAGTGCTAGCGGGTTCAATGAGCAGTTCTTC
TRBJ1-4,NA,TRBV28,NA,CASSFKGDGLSNEKLFF,TGTGCCAGCAGTTTCAAAGGGGACGGACTATCTAATGAAAAACTGTTTTTT
TRBJ2-7,NA,TRBV10-3,TRBD2,CAISESTLGGFSYEQYF,TGTGCCATCAGTGAGTCGACTCTGGGGGGGTTCTCCTACGAGCAGTACTTC
TRBJ2-7,NA,TRBV14,NA,CASSQGRPPYEQYF,TGTGCCAGCAGCCAAGGGAGACCCCCCTACGAGCAGTACTTC
TRBJ2-1,few,TRBV18,TRBD2,CASSPLASGYNEQFF,TGTGCCAGCTCACCACTGGCTAGCGGTTACAATGAGCAGTTCTTC
TRBJ2-3,NA,TRBV7-3,NA,CASSPPGIDTQYF,TGTGCCAGCAGCCCGCCCGGGATAGATACGCAGTATTTT
TRBJ2-2,NA,TRBV6-6,TRBD2,CASNRPAGNPGELFF,TGTGCCAGCAATCGACCAGCGGGAAACCCCGGGGAGCTGTTTTTT
TRBJ1-4,NA,TRBV10-3,TRBD1,CATRQGNEKLFF,TGTGCCACCCGACAGGGTAATGAAAAACTGTTTTTT
TRBJ1-6,NA,TRBV7-3,NA,CASSLTQGTPLHF,TGTGCCAGCAGCCTCACACAGGGAACGCCCCTCCACTTT
TRBJ2-1,NA,TRBV27,TRBD1,CASSFLPIDRATYNEQFF,TGTGCCAGCAGTTTTCTTCCAATCGACAGGGCCACCTACAATGAGCAGTTCTTC
TRBJ2-1,NA,TRBV4-3,TRBD2,CASSQDMGTSGSNEQFF,TGCGCCAGCAGCCAAGACATGGGGACTAGCGGGAGCAATGAGCAGTTCTTC
TRBJ2-2,NA,TRBV11-3,TRBD1,CASSLGRQGPNTGELFF,TGTGCCAGCAGCTTAGGGAGACAGGGCCCGAACACCGGGGAGCTGTTTTTT
TRBJ1-1,NA,TRBV15,NA,CATSRDSRGGGAPFF,TGCGCCACCAGCAGAGACTCCAGAGGGGGGGGCGCGCCTTTCTTT
TRBJ2-5,NA,TRBV4-1,NA,CASSQDFKRDQETQYF,TGCGCCAGCAGCCAAGATTTTAAGCGGGACCAAGAGACCCAGTACTTC
TRBJ1-5,NA,TRBV18,NA,CASSPNRNNQPQHF,TGTGCCAGCTCACCAAACAGAAACAATCAGCCCCAGCATTTT
TRBJ2-1,few,TRBV18,TRBD1,CASAIRGQGGPGEQFF,TGTGCCAGCGCAATACGGGGACAGGGGGGCCCCGGAGAGCAGTTCTTC
TRBJ1-1,NA,TRBV6-1,TRBD1,CASSTGFTEAFF,TGTGCCAGCTCGACAGGGTTCACTGAAGCTTTCTTT
TRBJ2-7,few,TRBV29-1,TRBD2,CSVVGTSGVGEQYF,TGCAGCGTTGTTGGGACTAGCGGCGTAGGGGAGCAGTACTTC
TRBJ1-1,NA,TRBV5-4,NA,CASSFGGAQDTEAFF,TGTGCCAGCAGCTTCGGGGGGGCTCAGGACACTGAAGCTTTCTTT
TRBJ2-3,NA,TRBV25-1,TRBD2,CASSELILAGNTDTQYF,TGTGCCAGCAGTGAATTAATTCTAGCGGGGAACACAGATACGCAGTATTTT
TRBJ1-1,once,TRBV7-9,NA,CASSPLQVNTEAFF,TGTGCCAGCAGCCCATTACAGGTTAACACTGAAGCTTTCTTT
TRBJ2-7,NA,TRBV14,TRBD2,CASSRSELAASYEQYF,TGTGCCAGCAGCCGGTCGGAACTAGCGGCCTCCTACGAGCAGTACTTC
TRBJ2-5,NA,TRBV18,NA,CASSPNPGIETQYF,TGTGCCAGCTCACCAAACCCCGGGATAGAGACCCAGTACTTC
TRBJ2-2,NA,TRBV11-2,NA,CASSPGTTNTGELFF,TGTGCCAGCAGCCCCGGGACAACGAACACCGGGGAGCTGTTTTTT
TRBJ1-2,NA,TRBV6-5,TRBD1,CASTGGQANYGYTF,TGTGCCAGCACAGGGGGACAGGCTAACTATGGCTACACCTTC
TRBJ2-1,NA,TRBV11-2,NA,CASSLRTQVPNEQFF,TGTGCCAGCAGCTTGAGGACACAGGTGCCCAATGAGCAGTTCTTC
TRBJ2-2,NA,TRBV5-4,TRBD2,CASSSQISGRSGELFF,TGTGCCAGCAGCTCCCAGATCAGCGGGAGGTCCGGGGAGCTGTTTTTT
TRBJ2-7,NA,TRBV5-4,TRBD2,CASSSAGAFEQYF,TGTGCCAGCAGCTCAGCGGGAGCGTTCGAGCAGTACTTC
TRBJ2-5,NA,TRBV5-1,NA,CASSSGWEETQYF,TGCGCCAGCAGCTCGGGATGGGAAGAGACCCAGTACTTC
TRBJ1-5,NA,TRBV19,NA,CASRTAESQPQHF,TGTGCCAGTAGGACAGCAGAGAGTCAGCCCCAGCATTTT
TRBJ1-2,NA,TRBV29-1,NA,CSVEDLAKGGYTF,TGCAGCGTTGAAGATTTAGCGAAAGGGGGCTACACCTTC
TRBJ2-1,NA,TRBV7-2,NA,CASSLVGGGLNNEQFF,TGTGCCAGCAGCTTAGTGGGCGGGGGCCTTAACAATGAGCAGTTCTTC
TRBJ2-1,NA,TRBV6-1,NA,CASSEIGRGGTRYNEQFF,TGTGCCAGCAGTGAAATTGGAAGGGGCGGGACTCGTTACAATGAGCAGTTCTTC
TRBJ1-2,NA,TRBV6-5,NA,CASSYQRYNGYTF,TGTGCCAGCAGTTATCAACGGTATAATGGCTACACCTTC
TRBJ2-5,NA,TRBV5-6,NA,CASSFGGSQETQYF,TGTGCCAGCAGCTTTGGCGGAAGCCAAGAGACCCAGTACTTC